The 7 T cell receptor beta chains below were found in one sample sequenced in a study of early T cells in non-severe SARS-CoV-2 infection (dated by TCRdb to the early 2020s). Libraries were prepared through 5' RACE. The reads were generated on a NextSeq 500. The public reads were quality trimmed at Q25 with fastp and then assembled into clones with MiXCR by TCRdb, keeping productive beta chains. Entries that share a CDR3 protein sequence are merged under the most common genes and DNA. This sample lists 45,000 to 55,000 distinct CDR3 sequences; approximately 10% were detected once. More than 8.5% of the sample lies in the top ten. Sequencing used whole blood. Every receptor here comes from an adult who was a healthcare worker with PCR-confirmed SARS-CoV-2 infection or an uninfected control (not recorded which).

The rearrangement joins TRBV29-1 to TRBJ1-1; D gene ambiguous. Germline assignment: CDR1 SQVTM and CDR2 ANQGSEA. The CDR3 extends over 11 amino acids. V was trimmed by 7 bases and J by 1 base, leaving 7 bases between them. The CDR3 coding sequence is TGCAGCGGCTGGGGGAACACTGAAGCTTTCTTT. It codes for CSGWGNTEAFF.

This clonotype was recorded a few times. V and J are TRBV12-3 or TRBV12-4 and TRBJ1-1; the match to TRBD1 covers 7 bases. The CDR3 is made up of 13 amino acids. With 6 bases clipped from V and 4 bases from J, the junction kept 5 bases outside the gene matches. The CDR3 here is CASREQGSTEAFF. In DNA form, the CDR3 reads TGTGCCAGCAGGGAACAGGGGAGCACTGAAGCTTTCTTT.

The chain recombines TRBV6-6 with TRBJ1-3, with 7 bases fitting TRBD1. This CDR3 region has 15 residues. Germline assignment: CDR1 MNHNY and CDR2 SVGAGI (reference sequence). After removal of 5 bases from V and 0 bases from J, the junction contained 4 bases not matched to a gene. The CDR3 nucleotides read TGTGCCAGCAGTGTACAGGGGTTCTCTGGAAACACCATATATTTT. It specifies CASSVQGFSGNTIYF.

This clonotype was recorded a few times. The chain couples TRBV6-5 to TRBJ1-5; D is undetermined. CDR3 length: 16 amino acids. Germline CDR1 is MNHEY and CDR2 is SVGAGI. V lost 4 bases and J lost 6, with 19 bases in between. The CDR3 region is CASSSGYLQIGQPQHF. The CDR3 bases are TGTGCCAGCAGTTCCGGCTACCTCCAGATAGGTCAGCCCCAGCATTTT.

This clonotype was seen repeatedly, ten times or more. V usage is TRBV20-1 and J usage is TRBJ2-3; 7 nucleotides line up with TRBD2. Germline V lookup: CDR1 DFQATT, CDR2 SNEGSKA (reference sequence). Unmatched junction bases numbered 4, after V lost 5 bases and J lost 5 bases. The CDR3 spans 12 residues. The CDR3 protein is CSALGGVDTQYF. CDR3 in DNA: TGCAGTGCTCTTGGGGGGGTAGATACGCAGTATTTT.

This clonotype was seen at least ten times. This chain joins TRBV7-8 and TRBJ2-7, with 11 bases identical to TRBD2. Germline loops: CDR1 SGHVS, CDR2 FQNEAQ. The ends lost 2 bases at V and 4 bases at J; junction bases unmatched: 4. CDR3 length: 15 residues. The DNA for the CDR3 is TGTGCCAGCAGCTTAAGGGGACTAGCGGAATACGAGCAGTACTTC. Its translation: CASSLRGLAEYEQYF.

The table lists this clonotype with many counts. The chain carries TRBV5-6 and TRBJ1-2; D is perhaps TRBD1 (5 bases). V shed 3 bases and J shed 5 bases, with 26 bases lying between them. Germline values: CDR1 SGHDT, CDR2 YYEEEE. The CDR3 length is 18 residues. The CDR3 DNA reads TGTGCCAGCAGCTCCGGGACCACCACCACCCCGGGGGGTTATGGCTACACCTTC. Its protein is CASSSGTTTTPGGYGYTF.